This T cell receptor (beta chain) was found in a study of blood T cell repertoires in COVID-19. About the research overall: Sites across the United States, Italy and Spain contributed samples from acute and convalescent COVID-19.

J gave up 7 bases and V 4 bases, and 3 bases lay outside the gene matches. This CDR3 spans 14 amino acids. CDR1 SGHRS and CDR2 YFSETQ come from the germline V gene. In the authors' workflow: Using reference gene primer amplification, nucleated cell counts were estimated. Generated by immunoSEQ multiplex PCR, the TCRdb table keeps only in-frame clones and is missing some. The DNA gave D and trimming, while V, J and clone size come from that table. Of some 86,000 clones in the sample, 91% were seen once. The clonotype comes from a human donor with active COVID-19. The donor label of this sample is uncertain. The rearrangement uses TRBV5-1 and TRBJ1-4; 11 bases are shared with TRBD1. Material: peripheral blood. The CDR3 DNA reads TGCGCCAGCAGCCCCGGGACAGGGGGTGAAAAACTGTTTTTT. Protein: CASSPGTGGEKLFF. Together with reference TRBV5-1 and TRBJ1-4, the CDR3 gives the full variable domain: KAGVTQTPRYLIKTRGQQVTLSCSPISGHRSVSWYQQTPGQGLQFLFEYFSETQRNKGNFPGRFSGRQFSNSRSEMNVSTLELGDSALYLCASSPGTGGEKLFFGSGTQLSVL.